This T cell receptor (beta chain) stems from a study of shared clonotypes between healthy human individuals. The CDR3 has 15 residues. CDR1 and CDR2 (germline): KGHSH, LQKENI. The V end lost 3 bases, the J end lost 8 bases, and 17 bases lay between the germline ends. TCRdb's copy holds only in-frame clones and misses some; the assay was immunoSEQ multiplex PCR. The sample records about 490,000 clones, over 70% being singletons. V is TRBV18 and J is TRBJ2-1; possibly TRBD2 for D (6 bases). Sequencing input: PBMCs. The sequence was obtained from a woman between 40 and 50 years old in good health. Some clones in this sample may be carry-over from other donors' samples. As DNA, the CDR3 is TGTGCCAGCTCACCGTTTGGACGGGAGTTAGATGAGCAGTTCTTC. Protein product: CASSPFGRELDEQFF. The variable domain in full, completed from reference TRBV18 and TRBJ2-1, reads NAGVMQNPRHLVRRRGQEARLRCSPMKGHSHVYWYRQLPEEGLKFMVYLQKENIIDESGMPKERFSAEFPKEGPSILRIQQVVRGDSAAYFCASSPFGRELDEQFFGPGTRLTVL.